This TCR beta chain was identified during a study of cytomegalovirus exposure and HLA in healthy donors. Overall study results and limits: It was in a later analysis that TCR association rates were seen to vary by HLA locus, highest for DRB1 and lowest for HLA-C.

PCR was performed using 60 Vbeta and 13 Jbeta primers. Some clones are missing from TCRdb's copy, which holds only in-frame ones; the method was immunoSEQ multiplex PCR. The repertoire includes 150,000 to 200,000 clones, approximately 80% of them detected once, and approximately 6.7% sits in the top ten. Remarks on this clone: Its antigen is still unknown.

CDR3 size: 14 residues. V dropped 4 bases and J dropped 4 bases, with 13 bases sitting between them. Germline loops: CDR1 MRHNA, CDR2 SNTAGT. The rearrangement uses TRBV6-4 and TRBJ1-2; D not resolved. The sequencing sample was made of PBMCs. The receptor was isolated from a male donor in good health and CMV-seropositive. The DNA for the CDR3 is TGTGCCAGCAGTGCAGCACAAGGGAGCTATGGCTACACCTTC. This translates into CASSAAQGSYGYTF.